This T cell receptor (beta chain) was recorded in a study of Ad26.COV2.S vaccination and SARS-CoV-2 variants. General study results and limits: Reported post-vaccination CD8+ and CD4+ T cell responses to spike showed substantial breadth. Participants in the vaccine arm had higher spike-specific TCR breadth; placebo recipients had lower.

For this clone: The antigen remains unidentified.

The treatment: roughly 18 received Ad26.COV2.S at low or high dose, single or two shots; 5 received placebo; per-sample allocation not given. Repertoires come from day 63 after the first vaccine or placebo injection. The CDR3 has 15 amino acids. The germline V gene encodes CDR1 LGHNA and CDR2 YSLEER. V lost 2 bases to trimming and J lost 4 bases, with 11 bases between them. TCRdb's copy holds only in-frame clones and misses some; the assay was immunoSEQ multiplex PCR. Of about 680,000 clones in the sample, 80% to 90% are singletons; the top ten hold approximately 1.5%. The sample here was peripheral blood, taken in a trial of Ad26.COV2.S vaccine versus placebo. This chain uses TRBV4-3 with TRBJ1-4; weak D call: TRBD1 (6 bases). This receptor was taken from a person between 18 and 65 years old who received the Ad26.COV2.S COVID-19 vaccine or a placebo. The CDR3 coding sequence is TGCGCCAGCAGCCAATCCAGGGGATATAATGAAAAACTGTTTTTT. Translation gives CASSQSRGYNEKLFF.